This entry lists 27 T cell receptor beta chains sequenced from one sample in a study of blood T cell repertoires in COVID-19. Sequenced by immunoSEQ multiplex PCR; TCRdb stores in-frame clones only, minus some. The sample lists approximately 360,000 clones, almost 90% seen once, with 6.5% to 7% in the top ten. Sequenced material: peripheral blood. These receptors were collected from a young man with active or convalescent COVID-19.

The chain couples TRBV27 to TRBJ2-1; the D gene is possibly TRBD1 (5 bases). Germline-derived CDR1 and CDR2 are MNHEY and SMNVEV (reference sequence). Trimming stripped 6 bases from V and 6 bases from J, with 12 bases between. This CDR3 is built from 13 residues. The CDR3 is CASSRLRGNEQFF. Written as DNA, the CDR3 is TGTGCCAGCAGCCGGCTAAGGGGCAATGAGCAGTTCTTC.

The V and J genes are TRBV19 and TRBJ2-7; 10 positions match TRBD1. The V gene end was trimmed by 1 base and the J gene end by 2 bases; junction bases not matched to a gene: 8. The CDR3 loop spans 17 amino acids. Germline V gene lookup returns CDR1 LNHDA and CDR2 SQIVND (reference sequence). The CDR3 sequence is CASSIGAGTGETYEQYF. The DNA for the CDR3 is TGTGCCAGTAGTATAGGGGCCGGGACAGGGGAAACCTACGAGCAGTACTTC.

The chain carries TRBV27 and TRBJ2-2, with no clear D. Germline CDR1 reads MNHEY; CDR2 reads SMNVEV (reference sequence). This CDR3 is 16 amino acids long. V dropped 0 bases and J dropped 0 bases, with 8 bases sitting between them. CDR3 residues: CASSLSIRANTGELFF. The DNA of the CDR3 is TGTGCCAGCAGTTTATCTATCCGCGCGAACACCGGGGAGCTGTTTTTT.

Points on this clone: This same CDR3 is encoded by further DNA sequences in the sample. This chain uses TRBV7-2 with TRBJ1-5, with TRBD1 matching 9 bases. This CDR3 contains 15 residues. The V and J ends lost 1 base and 7 bases, in that order; junction bases with no gene match: 5. Germline CDR1 reads SGHTA; CDR2 reads FQGNSA. The CDR3, as DNA: TGTGCCAGCAGCTTAGAGGGACAGGGAGGACAGCCCCAGCATTTT. Its protein product is CASSLEGQGGQPQHF.

The rearrangement joins TRBV2 to TRBJ1-4; 10 bases match TRBD1. V gave up 5 bases and J gave up 7 bases; unmatched junction bases: 4. The germline CDR1 and CDR2 sequences are SNHLY and FYNNEI. This CDR3 is built from 14 residues. In DNA, the CDR3 is TGTGCCAGCAGTCGGGACAGGGGCGGTGAAAAACTGTTTTTT. It translates to CASSRDRGGEKLFF. Variable domain in full (rest from reference TRBV2 and TRBJ1-4): EPEVTQTPSHQVTQMGQEVILRCVPISNHLYFYWYRQILGQKVEFLVSFYNNEISEKSEIFDDQFSVERPDGSNFTLKIRSTKLEDSAMYFCASSRDRGGEKLFFGSGTQLSVL.

The CDR3, as DNA: TGCAGTGCTATTGTCATCAATGAGCAGTTCTTC. Amino acids: CSAIVINEQFF. The chain employs TRBV20-1 and TRBJ2-1; D not certain. Per the germline V gene, CDR1 is DFQATT and CDR2 is SNEGSKA (reference sequence). V was trimmed by 4 bases and J by 6 bases, leaving 7 bases between them. CDR3 length: 11 amino acids.

The rearrangement links TRBV11-2 to TRBJ1-3, with D perhaps matching TRBD1 (6 bases). V dropped 1 base and J dropped 6 bases, with 10 bases sitting between them. The CDR3 is 14 residues long. The germline V gene encodes CDR1 SGHAT and CDR2 FQNNGV. The CDR3 DNA follows: TGTGCCAGCAGCTTAGTACAGGGCGCAAACACCATATATTTT. This encodes CASSLVQGANTIYF.

This chain links TRBV4-3 with TRBJ2-2; unclear D gene. The CDR3 consists of 17 residues. V shed 0 bases and J shed 0 bases, with 11 bases lying between them. In germline, CDR1 is LGHNA, CDR2 YSLEER. The CDR3: CASSQDRGSSNTGELFF. The CDR3 coding sequence is TGCGCCAGCAGCCAAGATCGCGGTAGCTCGAACACCGGGGAGCTGTTTTTT.

The chain combines TRBV5-4 with TRBJ1-2; 10 nucleotides match TRBD1. Germline V gene data show CDR1 as SGHNT and CDR2 as YYREEE (reference sequence). This CDR3 comprises 13 residues. The V and J ends lost 6 bases and 6 bases, in that order; junction bases with no gene match: 5. CDR3 residues: CASNRQGANGYTF. The CDR3 DNA sequence: TGTGCCAGCAACAGACAGGGGGCCAATGGCTACACCTTC.

V and J are TRBV14 and TRBJ2-1, with 10 bases aligning to TRBD2. V shed 8 bases, J shed 5 bases, and the junction held 3 bases outside the gene matches. The CDR3 totals 13 residues. Germline loops: CDR1 SGHDN, CDR2 FVKESK. The CDR3 spells CASGLAAHNEQFF. The DNA for the CDR3 is TGTGCCAGCGGACTAGCGGCGCACAATGAGCAGTTCTTC. Looking up the rest from reference TRBV14 and TRBJ2-1 gives the full variable domain: EAGVTQFPSHSVIEKGQTVTLRCDPISGHDNLYWYRRVMGKEIKFLLHFVKESKQDESGMPNNRFLAERTGGTYSTLKVQPAELEDSGVYFCASGLAAHNEQFFGPGTRLTVL.

The chain has TRBV6-1 and TRBJ1-2; D perhaps matches TRBD1 (6 bases). CDR3 length equals 14 residues. Looked up from germline, CDR1 is MNHNS and CDR2 is SASEGT. V dropped 0 bases and J dropped 4 bases, with 9 bases sitting between them. The CDR3 here is CASSEARGAYGYTF. The CDR3 nucleotides are TGTGCCAGCAGTGAAGCCCGGGGGGCCTATGGCTACACCTTC.

The rearrangement joins TRBV19 to TRBJ1-2; D is possibly TRBD1 (5 bases). Germline CDR1 and CDR2: LNHDA and SQIVND (reference sequence). The CDR3 runs 14 residues. With 5 bases removed from V and 4 bases from J, the gap between germline ends came to 14 bases. The CDR3 sequence is CASSPGRAVYGYTF. The CDR3 DNA follows: TGTGCCAGTAGTCCGGGCAGGGCCGTCTATGGCTACACCTTC.

The rearrangement joins TRBV4-1 to TRBJ1-5, with D hard to call. The V and J ends lost 1 base and 0 bases respectively, with 7 bases between them. This CDR3 has 15 residues. CDR1 and CDR2 from the germline V gene are MGHRA and YSYEKL. CDR3 coding DNA: TGCGCCAGCAGCCAAGTGTCAGTTAGCAATCAGCCCCAGCATTTT. Translated: CASSQVSVSNQPQHF.

The genes are TRBV21-1 and TRBJ1-5. TRBV21-1 represents a pseudogene. The CDR3 runs to 12 residues. The CDR3 region has the DNA TGTGCCAGCTCTTCGGGGTCCCCTCCCCAGCATTTT. It specifies CASSSGSPPQHF.

This clone is a singleton in its sample. V gene TRBV28 combines with J gene TRBJ1-1, with TRBD1 matching over 8 bases. This CDR3 is built from 20 residues. Germline CDR1 reads MDHEN; CDR2 reads SYDVKM. The V and J ends lost 6 bases and 3 bases, in that order; junction bases with no gene match: 24. The chain's CDR3 is CASSVRQGAGSTPPYTEAFF. DNA of the CDR3: TGTGCCAGCAGCGTACGGCAGGGGGCAGGCTCAACCCCCCCCTACACTGAAGCTTTCTTT.

This chain uses TRBV28 with TRBJ2-3; tentatively, D is TRBD2 (6 bases). V dropped 5 bases and J dropped 4 bases, with 19 bases sitting between them. This CDR3 is built from 16 residues. Germline V gives CDR1 MDHEN, CDR2 SYDVKM. The CDR3 sequence: CASSKGLHLGADTQYF. The CDR3 DNA reads as TGTGCCAGCAGTAAGGGACTTCATCTCGGTGCAGATACGCAGTATTTT.

The chain uses TRBV18 and TRBJ1-4, with 10 bases lining up with TRBD1. V lost 3 bases and J lost 6; bases outside the gene matches: 7. The CDR3 runs 16 residues. Germline V CDR1 and CDR2: KGHSH, LQKENI. In DNA form, the CDR3 reads TGTGCCAGCTCACCCCGGGACAGGGGTTTTGATGAAAAACTGTTTTTT. Translating gives CASSPRDRGFDEKLFF.

CDR3 nucleotides: TGTGCCAGCAGCCAGGACAGGGGGCTTTATGGCTACACCTTC. Its translation: CASSQDRGLYGYTF. The gene calls are TRBV6-6 and TRBJ1-2; TRBD1 agrees at 11 bases. CDR1 and CDR2 (germline): MNHNY, SVGAGI (reference sequence). There are 14 residues in the CDR3. Germline trimming cut 6 bases from V and 5 bases from J; bases unmatched to any gene: 5.

The chain links TRBV19 to TRBJ1-6; D might be TRBD1 (5 bases). V lost 4 bases, J lost 7 bases, and 14 bases lay in between. The CDR3 loop spans 15 amino acids. Germline V gives CDR1 LNHDA, CDR2 SQIVND (reference sequence). CDR3 coding DNA: TGTGCCAGTAGTAGCGGTGGAGGGGCGAATTCACCCCTCCACTTT. It codes for CASSSGGGANSPLHF. The variable domain in full, with the rest retrieved from reference TRBV19 and TRBJ1-6, is DGGITQSPKYLFRKEGQNVTLSCEQNLNHDAMYWYRQDPGQGLRLIYYSQIVNDFQKGDIAEGYSVSREKKESFPLTVTSAQKNPTAFYLCASSSGGGANSPLHFGNGTRLTVT.

The chain is built from TRBV28 and TRBJ1-2; D not certain. Germline V gives CDR1 MDHEN, CDR2 SYDVKM. CDR3 size: 13 residues. V gave up 4 bases and J gave up 8 bases, with 14 bases separating them. CDR3: CASSSRSYPGYTF. CDR3 in DNA: TGTGCCAGCAGTTCTAGGTCTTATCCGGGCTACACCTTC.

This chain uses TRBV18 with TRBJ2-2; weak D call: TRBD2 (6 bases). Germline CDR1 KGHSH, CDR2 LQKENI. Trimming left V 0 bases short and J 0 bases short, with 11 bases between. The CDR3 length is 17 residues. The CDR3 loop reads CASSPPGRGTNTGELFF. The DNA for the CDR3 is TGTGCCAGCTCACCACCGGGTCGGGGGACGAACACCGGGGAGCTGTTTTTT.

The J gene is TRBJ1-5, the V gene TRBV11-2; the D is unclear. With 4 bases removed from V and 7 bases from J, the gap between germline ends came to 11 bases. This CDR3 is built from 13 residues. Germline V gives CDR1 SGHAT, CDR2 FQNNGV. This chain's CDR3 is CASSSTPGQPQHF. The DNA for the CDR3 is TGTGCCAGCAGCTCCACCCCAGGACAGCCCCAGCATTTT. Supplemented by reference TRBV11-2 and TRBJ1-5, the full variable domain reads EAGVAQSPRYKIIEKRQSVAFWCNPISGHATLYWYQQILGQGPKLLIQFQNNGVVDDSQLPKDRFSAERLKGVDSTLKIQPAKLEDSAVYLCASSSTPGQPQHFGDGTRLSIL.

In this sample, this clone turned up a few times. As DNA, the CDR3 is TGTGCCAGCAGCAGCATCCCGCTCGGGGGGCCTGAGACCCAGTACTTC. Its translation: CASSSIPLGGPETQYF. The chain recombines TRBV9 with TRBJ2-5, with a tentative D call TRBD2 (7 bases). Trimming removed 4 bases from V and 5 bases from J, with 21 bases in between. Germline CDR1 reads SGDLS; CDR2 reads YYNGEE. CDR3 length equals 16 residues.

V and J are TRBV28 and TRBJ1-5; TRBD1 might be the D (6 bases). There are 15 residues in the CDR3. Germline values: CDR1 MDHEN, CDR2 SYDVKM. Trimming stripped 7 bases from V and 9 bases from J, with 22 bases between. The CDR3 spells CASTSLAQGLGPQHF. The CDR3 coding sequence is TGTGCCAGCACCTCTCTGGCCCAGGGGCTAGGGCCCCAGCATTTT.

The chain has TRBV5-1 and TRBJ2-5; TRBD2 matches at 7 bases. Trimming removed 4 bases from V and 1 base from J; junction bases left unmatched: 7. Germline CDR1 reads SGHRS; CDR2 reads YFSETQ. The CDR3 is 15 amino acids. The CDR3 sequence is CASSMWGGSQETQYF. The CDR3 bases are TGCGCCAGCAGCATGTGGGGGGGGTCCCAAGAGACCCAGTACTTC.

The rearrangement uses TRBV5-1 and TRBJ2-7, with D tentatively TRBD2 (5 bases). Germline V gene sequence: CDR1 SGHRS, CDR2 YFSETQ. V gave up 2 bases and J gave up 0 bases, with 12 bases separating them. The CDR3 length is 15 residues. CDR3: CASSFGELSSYEQYF. The CDR3 DNA reads as TGCGCCAGCAGCTTTGGGGAGTTGAGCTCCTACGAGCAGTACTTC.

The chain carries TRBV7-7 and TRBJ2-5, with 7 nucleotides matching TRBD2. The junction had 10 bases not matched to a gene; V was cut back by 1 base and J by 5 bases. The CDR3 has 16 amino acids. Germline V lookup: CDR1 SSHAT, CDR2 FNYEAQ (reference sequence). The CDR3 is CASSLGGGGTGETQYF. CDR3 sequence (DNA): TGTGCCAGCAGCTTAGGTGGCGGGGGTACGGGGGAGACCCAGTACTTC.